This TCR beta chain is from a study of human T cells and chemical hapten exposure. CDR1 is MNHEY and CDR2 is SVGAGI in the germline V gene. This CDR3 has 13 amino acids. The V and J ends lost 4 bases and 12 bases respectively, with 16 bases between them. Time point: patch test 2, 6 weeks after DPC sensitization. Treatment described: therapeutic diphenylcyclopropenone sensitization with weekly scalp DPC. It was the library that attached unique molecular identifiers to individual cDNA molecules. TCRdb ran MiXCR on the RACE reads and lists one entry per CDR3 protein. There are 85,000 or so distinct CDR3 sequences in the sample; 9.5% to 13% occur only once, and around 1.5% lies in the top ten.

The chain joins TRBV6-5 to TRBJ2-1, with D unclear. Sequenced material: whole blood, taken in connection with sensitization to the hapten diphenylcyclopropenone (DPC). This receptor was identified in a man between 18 and 29 years old with alopecia areata. Some clones in this sample may be carry-over from other donors' samples. The CDR3 spells CASSLNVRSGQFF. For the CDR3, the DNA is TGTGCCAGCAGTTTGAATGTACGCTCGGGGCAGTTCTTC.